One sample yielded the 19 T cell receptor beta chains listed below, sequenced in a study of PD-L1 blockade in urothelial cancer. Sample time point: peripheral blood 6 weeks after treatment start. Sequencing was performed with immunoSEQ multiplex PCR; in TCRdb, only in-frame clones are kept and a portion is missing. The top ten clones hold 1.9% of a sample with 50,000 or so clones, around 85% of them seen once. The sample consisted of PBMCs, taken around atezolizumab (anti-PD-L1) treatment. These receptors were collected from a man aged 50 to 59 with urothelial cancer.

This sequence joins TRBV23-1 and TRBJ1-2; no clear D gene. TRBV23-1 is classed as an ORF, of uncertain function. V was shortened by 3 bases and J by 8 bases, with 10 bases between the two germline ends. The CDR3 covers 12 residues. The CDR3 region has the DNA TGCGCCAGCAGTCAGCCCCGGAGGGGCTACACCTTC. This gives the protein CASSQPRRGYTF.

The rearrangement uses TRBV27 and TRBJ2-5; D unclear. The germline V and J ends were trimmed by 4 bases and 11 bases, with 11 bases remaining between them. The CDR3 runs to 11 residues. CDR1 is MNHEY and CDR2 is SMNVEV in the germline V gene (reference sequence). CDR3 nucleotide sequence: TGTGCCAGCAGTTCAAACAAGGAGCAGTACTTC. Protein: CASSSNKEQYF.

The chain has TRBV5-1 and TRBJ1-2; no reliable D call. CDR1 is SGHRS and CDR2 is YFSETQ in the germline V gene. The CDR3 is 14 residues long. V lost 0 bases and J 1 base, leaving 7 bases between the germline ends. The CDR3 loop reads CASSLVDFNYGYTF. For the CDR3, the DNA is TGCGCCAGCAGCTTGGTAGACTTTAACTATGGCTACACCTTC.

J is TRBJ1-2 and V is TRBV9, with 9 bases lining up with TRBD1. Germline CDR1 SGDLS, CDR2 YYNGEE. V lost 4 bases and J lost 1; bases outside the gene matches: 8. The CDR3 sequence is 16 residues long. The CDR3 loop is CASSPRTGVLNYGYTF. CDR3 coding DNA: TGTGCCAGCAGCCCTCGGACAGGGGTCCTTAACTATGGCTACACCTTC.

This rearrangement joins TRBV27 to TRBJ2-5, with a possible D match to TRBD1 (6 bases). The V gene lost 3 bases and the J gene lost 4 bases, with 9 bases spanning the gap. This CDR3 is built from 13 residues. Germline CDR1 is MNHEY and CDR2 is SMNVEV (reference sequence). The CDR3 loop is CASSFLTGETQYF. In DNA, the CDR3 is TGTGCCAGCAGTTTCTTGACAGGAGAGACCCAGTACTTC.

This CDR3 is CASSYDSGGAQVRTDTQYF. CDR3 bases: TGTGCCAGCAGCTACGATAGCGGGGGGGCCCAGGTCCGGACAGATACGCAGTATTTT. V usage is TRBV9 and J usage is TRBJ2-3, with 11 nucleotides matching TRBD2. The CDR3 consists of 19 residues. With V trimmed by 4 bases and J by 3 bases, 16 bases remained unmatched. Germline V gene data show CDR1 as SGDLS and CDR2 as YYNGEE.

This chain connects TRBV5-8 to TRBJ2-7, with 7 bases aligning to TRBD1. The CDR3 length is 17 residues. V dropped 2 bases and J dropped 4; count of bases not matched to a gene: 15. CDR1 and CDR2 from the germline V gene are SGHTS and YDEGEE. CDR3: CASSFLAGTAATYEQYF. The CDR3 DNA follows: TGTGCCAGCAGCTTCCTCGCCGGGACAGCGGCGACGTACGAGCAGTACTTC.

The chain couples TRBV18 to TRBJ2-4, with 7 bases identical to TRBD2. The V gene's germline CDR1 is KGHSH and CDR2 LQKENI. After removal of 0 bases from V and 0 bases from J, the junction contained 8 bases not matched to a gene. The CDR3 covers 18 residues. In DNA form, the CDR3 reads TGTGCCAGCTCACCACCGGGGGGGGACTCCTTAGCCAAAAACATTCAGTACTTC. Translation gives CASSPPGGDSLAKNIQYF.

J is TRBJ1-1 and V is TRBV6-6, with 7 bases fitting TRBD1. Germline V gene lookup returns CDR1 MNHNY and CDR2 SVGAGI (reference sequence). Trimming removed 7 bases from V and 7 bases from J; junction bases left unmatched: 12. CDR3 length: 14 amino acids. DNA for the CDR3: TGTGCCAGCATCCCAGACAGGGCGGCTGGTGAAGCTTTCTTT. Translating it yields CASIPDRAAGEAFF.

The chain employs TRBV19 and TRBJ1-5; D unresolved. Between the trimmed V and J ends, which lost 4 bases and 6 bases, there was a span of 19 bases. Germline CDR1 is LNHDA and CDR2 is SQIVND (reference sequence). The CDR3 is 16 residues long. CDR3 sequence reads: CASSTRSEGSGQPQHF. Here the CDR3 DNA reads TGTGCCAGTAGTACCCGCTCGGAGGGATCGGGTCAGCCCCAGCATTTT.

The rearrangement uses TRBV4-3 and TRBJ2-1, with 10 bases identical to TRBD1. Per germline, CDR1 LGHNA and CDR2 YSLEER. V shed 3 bases, J shed 8 bases, and the junction held 7 bases outside the gene matches. The CDR3 consists of 15 residues. The CDR3 reads CASSHGGQGEDEQFF. In nucleotides, the CDR3 is TGCGCCAGCAGCCATGGTGGACAGGGGGAGGATGAGCAGTTCTTC.

The gene calls are TRBV6-5 and TRBJ1-1; the D gene is possibly TRBD1 (5 bases). The germline V and J ends were trimmed by 2 bases and 9 bases, with 13 bases remaining between them. In germline, CDR1 is MNHEY, CDR2 SVGAGI. The CDR3 contains 13 residues. CDR3 bases: TGTGCCAGCAGTTACAGAGAGCAGGGTAAAGCTTTCTTT. Protein sequence: CASSYREQGKAFF.

The chain uses TRBV7-9 and TRBJ2-1, with D perhaps matching TRBD1 (5 bases). The CDR3 runs 12 residues. V lost 5 bases and J lost 8, with 10 bases in between. CDR1 is SEHNR, CDR2 FQNEAQ, per germline (reference sequence). The CDR3 region has the DNA TGTGCCAGCAGCCCTCTAGGGGATGAGCAGTTCTTC. This sequence encodes CASSPLGDEQFF. The full variable domain, rest sourced from reference TRBV7-9 and TRBJ2-1, is DTGVSQNPRHKITKRGQNVTFRCDPISEHNRLYWYRQTLGQGPEFLTYFQNEAQLEKSRLLSDRFSAERPKGSFSTLEIQRTEQGDSAMYLCASSPLGDEQFFGPGTRLTVL.

The chain uses TRBV30 and TRBJ2-3; TRBD2 might be the D (5 bases). Germline V gene sequence: CDR1 GTSNPN, CDR2 SVGIG (reference sequence). CDR3 length equals 13 residues. Trimming took 5 bases from V and 2 from J, leaving 11 bases between them. CDR3: CAWGGSNTDTQYF. CDR3 DNA sequence: TGTGCCTGGGGCGGGTCCAACACAGATACGCAGTATTTT.

The rearrangement joins TRBV6-5 to TRBJ1-2; TRBD1 aligns across 8 bases. The CDR3 sequence is 14 residues long. Germline-derived CDR1 and CDR2 are MNHEY and SVGAGI. V lost 6 bases and J lost 4; bases outside the gene matches: 7. CDR3 residues: CASSSPGQVYGYTF. The CDR3 nucleotides are TGTGCCAGCAGCTCCCCGGGACAGGTCTATGGCTACACCTTC.

This clone was counted once. For the CDR3, the DNA is TGCAGCGTTGTGGGAGGGAGCAATGAAAAACTGTTTTTT. Protein product: CSVVGGSNEKLFF. J is TRBJ1-4 and V is TRBV29-1; no clear D gene. The CDR3 is made up of 13 amino acids. V dropped 4 bases and J dropped 5 bases, with 11 bases sitting between them. The germline V gene encodes CDR1 SQVTM and CDR2 ANQGSEA.

Concerning this clone itself: The same CDR3 is also encoded by other DNA sequences in this sample. V is TRBV5-1 and J is TRBJ1-4; 8 bases are a match to TRBD1. The germline gives CDR1 SGHRS, CDR2 YFSETQ. The V gene end was trimmed by 0 bases and the J gene end by 0 bases; junction bases not matched to a gene: 4. The CDR3 loop spans 17 amino acids. Written as DNA, the CDR3 is TGCGCCAGCAGCTTGGGGACAGGGCGAGCAACTAATGAAAAACTGTTTTTT. Its translation: CASSLGTGRATNEKLFF.

The chain employs TRBV10-1 and TRBJ2-3; TRBD2 matches 8 bases. Germline trimming cut 5 bases from V and 2 bases from J; bases unmatched to any gene: 3. Per the germline V gene, CDR1 is WNHNN and CDR2 is SYGVQD (reference sequence). This CDR3 is built from 14 residues. In nucleotides, the CDR3 is TGCGCCAGCAGTTCACTAGCGGTCACAGATACGCAGTATTTT. Its translation: CASSSLAVTDTQYF.

This chain uses TRBV18 with TRBJ2-1, with 10 positions matching TRBD2. Germline trimming cut 7 bases from V and 6 bases from J; bases unmatched to any gene: 6. The CDR3 extends over 14 amino acids. Germline CDR1 KGHSH, CDR2 LQKENI. CDR3 sequence: CASFSGRTFNEQFF. In DNA form, the CDR3 reads TGTGCCAGCTTTAGCGGGAGGACATTCAATGAGCAGTTCTTC.